This T cell receptor beta chain is drawn from a study of cytomegalovirus exposure and HLA in healthy donors. The overall study: Ancestry clustering placed roughly four fifths of approximately 420 genotyped donors in the Caucasian-associated cluster.

General study findings and limits: Later genetic work tied a missense DCLRE1C variant to beta-chain V and J trimming.

When sampled, the donors appeared nominally healthy, though they likely had unrecorded immune exposures. The CDR3 length is 13 residues. V was trimmed by 4 bases and J by 5 bases, leaving 14 bases between them. CDR1 and CDR2 from the germline V gene are GTSNPN and SVGIG (reference sequence). Primers for the PCR totalled 60 Vbeta and 13 Jbeta. Repertoires were generated with immunoSEQ multiplex PCR, while TCRdb's copy carries only in-frame clones and drops some. The sample carries 150,000 to 200,000 clones, roughly 85% recorded once. With respect to this clone: Its target is unknown.

This receptor was obtained from a woman in her forties or fifties in good health and CMV-seronegative. The source material was PBMCs. The chain recombines TRBV30 with TRBJ1-1, with a possible D match to TRBD1 (6 bases). The CDR3, as DNA: TGTGCCTGGATGGGGGCAGATCTGACTGAAGCTTTCTTT. Translated, it gives CAWMGADLTEAFF.